The 14 T cell receptor beta chains below all came from one sample that was sequenced in a study of early stage breast cancer tumors. Produced via immunoSEQ multiplex PCR; TCRdb's table is partial and in-frame only. The top ten hold about 4.5% of the sample, which has more than 65,000 clones, less than 90% seen once. The specimen sequenced was blood. These receptors all stem from a person aged 40 to 50 with breast cancer.

The CDR3 nucleotides are TGTGCCAGCAGTGAGATGACAGTTAACTATGGCTACACCTTC. Translation: CASSEMTVNYGYTF. This rearrangement joins TRBV6-1 to TRBJ1-2, with D possibly matching TRBD1 (5 bases). V was pared by 3 bases and J by 1 base, with 9 bases between. Germline CDR1 reads MNHNS; CDR2 reads SASEGT. This CDR3 contains 14 residues.

This clone occurred a few times. V is TRBV5-1 and J is TRBJ2-7, with 10 bases identical to TRBD1. Trimming at V came to 4 bases and at J to 7 bases, leaving 8 bases not matched to a gene. Per the germline V gene, CDR1 is SGHRS and CDR2 is YFSETQ. This CDR3 has 14 residues. CDR3 sequence: CASSPGTGAWEQYF. The CDR3 DNA sequence: TGCGCCAGCAGCCCGGGGACAGGGGCTTGGGAGCAGTACTTC.

The rearrangement joins TRBV5-1 to TRBJ2-7; D gene unclear. V lost 4 bases and J lost 2, with 16 bases in between. From germline, CDR1 is SGHRS and CDR2 YFSETQ. The CDR3 covers 15 residues. The CDR3 DNA follows: TGCGCCAGCAGCACCGGCCAGGAAGGCGCCTACGAGCAGTACTTC. The encoded protein is CASSTGQEGAYEQYF. The full variable domain, rest sourced from reference TRBV5-1 and TRBJ2-7, is KAGVTQTPRYLIKTRGQQVTLSCSPISGHRSVSWYQQTPGQGLQFLFEYFSETQRNKGNFPGRFSGRQFSNSRSEMNVSTLELGDSALYLCASSTGQEGAYEQYFGPGTRLTVT.

This clone was seen a few times. The V call is TRBV6-1, the J call TRBJ1-5; 7 nucleotides agree with TRBD1. The length of the CDR3 is 14 residues. Germline V gives CDR1 MNHNS, CDR2 SASEGT. After removal of 5 bases from V and 10 bases from J, the junction contained 11 bases not matched to a gene. This chain's CDR3 is CASSQQGSVVPQHF. The CDR3 DNA is TGTGCCAGCAGTCAACAGGGGTCGGTAGTTCCCCAGCATTTT.

The chain uses TRBV18 and TRBJ2-3, with a tentative D call TRBD2 (5 bases). Looked up from germline, CDR1 is KGHSH and CDR2 is LQKENI. The CDR3 is 15 amino acids. V lost 6 bases and J lost 6, with 19 bases in between. The CDR3 sequence is CASSPKRDVGDTQYF. In DNA form, the CDR3 reads TGTGCCAGCTCTCCAAAACGGGATGTTGGGGATACGCAGTATTTT. Filled out from reference TRBV18 and TRBJ2-3, the complete variable domain reads NAGVMQNPRHLVRRRGQEARLRCSPMKGHSHVYWYRQLPEEGLKFMVYLQKENIIDESGMPKERFSAEFPKEGPSILRIQQVVRGDSAAYFCASSPKRDVGDTQYFGPGTRLTVL.

The gene calls are TRBV20-1 and TRBJ2-1; D gene unclear. In germline, CDR1 is DFQATT, CDR2 SNEGSKA (reference sequence). The CDR3 is made up of 11 amino acids. The V gene lost 6 bases and the J gene lost 10 bases, with 13 bases spanning the gap. In DNA, the CDR3 is TGCAGTGCCATCGGGCGTCGGGAGCAGTTCTTC. Its translation is CSAIGRREQFF.

Written as DNA, the CDR3 is TGCGCCAGCAGCCAAGTCGCAAAATTGCGGGGGCTTGAAGGAAACACCATATATTTT. Its protein is CASSQVAKLRGLEGNTIYF. The chain has TRBV4-1 and TRBJ1-3, with D perhaps TRBD1 (6 bases). V lost 1 base, J lost 4 bases, and 23 bases lay in between. Germline CDR1 and CDR2: MGHRA and YSYEKL. This CDR3 is built from 19 residues.

The rearrangement uses TRBV20-1 and TRBJ2-3, with D possibly called TRBD1 or TRBD2 (6 bases each). With 7 bases removed from V and 5 bases from J, the gap between germline ends came to 10 bases. The CDR3 extends over 11 amino acids. Germline V gene data show CDR1 as DFQATT and CDR2 as SNEGSKA (reference sequence). CDR3 DNA: TGCAGTGGACAGGAGGGAGATACGCAGTATTTT. Its translation: CSGQEGDTQYF.

Worth noting for this clone: No DNA is shown, since the ends of the CDR3 on it are uncertain; the CDR3 is the one TCRdb lists. The chain carries TRBV12-2 and TRBJ1-3. TRBV12-2 is marked as a pseudogene. The length of the CDR3 is 15 amino acids, counting both ends. CDR3 protein: CASRLAWGTGNTIYF.

The chain is built from TRBV11-2 and TRBJ1-1; tentative D call: TRBD1 (5 bases). The germline gives CDR1 SGHAT, CDR2 FQNNGV. The CDR3 has 12 residues. V shed 1 base and J shed 5 bases, with 5 bases lying between them. The CDR3 loop reads CASSLGQTEAFF. In DNA form, the CDR3 reads TGTGCCAGCAGCTTAGGACAGACTGAAGCTTTCTTT.

This clone has just a few counts. J is TRBJ1-5 and V is TRBV11-2, with 9 bases matching TRBD1. Looked up from germline, CDR1 is SGHAT and CDR2 is FQNNGV. V lost 4 bases and J lost 1; bases outside the gene matches: 2. This CDR3 is 15 amino acids long. CDR3 loop: CASSSGQGSNQPQHF. DNA for the CDR3: TGTGCCAGCAGCTCGGGACAGGGAAGCAATCAGCCCCAGCATTTT.

This clone was counted a few times. The chain is built from TRBV29-1 and TRBJ1-4, with D tentatively TRBD1 (6 bases). V shed 4 bases and J shed 0 bases, with 6 bases lying between them. The CDR3 spans 13 residues. The germline CDR1 and CDR2 sequences are SQVTM and ANQGSEA. The CDR3 region has the DNA TGCAGCGTTGGACAGGCAACTAATGAAAAACTGTTTTTT. Its translation is CSVGQATNEKLFF.

Only one count was recorded for this clone. The J gene is TRBJ2-3, the V gene TRBV4-2; TRBD2 agrees at 12 bases. CDR3 length: 19 residues. Germline V lookup: CDR1 LGHNA, CDR2 YNFKEQ. V gave up 0 bases and J gave up 2 bases; unmatched junction bases: 9. CDR3 DNA sequence: TGTGCCAGCAGCCAAGACGAACTAGCGGGAGGACTGATCACAGATACGCAGTATTTT. As protein: CASSQDELAGGLITDTQYF.

The rearrangement uses TRBV19 and TRBJ2-7; no firm D call. With 2 bases removed from V and 0 bases from J, the gap between germline ends came to 8 bases. Per the germline V gene, CDR1 is LNHDA and CDR2 is SQIVND (reference sequence). CDR3 length: 14 amino acids. The CDR3 here is CASSIQADSYEQYF. The CDR3 bases are TGTGCCAGTAGTATACAGGCAGACTCCTACGAGCAGTACTTC.